The 11 T cell receptor beta chains reported below all come from one sample, sequenced in a study of glioma-infiltrating T cells after dendritic cell vaccination. Using immunoSEQ multiplex PCR, the repertoire was profiled, and TCRdb retains in-frame clones only, with some absent. The table lists about 49,000 clones, 65% to 90% of them singletons. The starting material was blood, obtained before dendritic cell vaccination. Every receptor here comes from a human donor with glioblastoma.

The chain combines TRBV5-6 with TRBJ2-7, with D uncertain. Germline CDR1 SGHDT, CDR2 YYEEEE. This CDR3 comprises 14 residues. Trimming pared 1 base from V and 0 bases from J, leaving 8 bases between. CDR3 in DNA: TGTGCCAGCAGCTTGACACAGACCTCCTACGAGCAGTACTTC. This codes for CASSLTQTSYEQYF.

This clone was picked up one time. V is TRBV19 and J is TRBJ1-2, with D perhaps matching TRBD1 (6 bases). The germline V and J ends were trimmed by 2 bases and 5 bases, with 15 bases remaining between them. Germline V gives CDR1 LNHDA, CDR2 SQIVND (reference sequence). The CDR3 is made up of 15 amino acids. CDR3 sequence: CASSIKWGTKYGYTF. CDR3 in DNA: TGTGCCAGTAGTATAAAGTGGGGGACAAAATATGGCTACACCTTC.

Points on this clone: In the same sample, other DNA sequences code for this CDR3. The V gene is TRBV5-4, the J gene TRBJ2-3; 7 nucleotides line up with TRBD2. Per germline, CDR1 SGHNT and CDR2 YYREEE (reference sequence). CDR3 length: 15 residues. V gave up 2 bases and J gave up 2 bases; unmatched junction bases: 5. CDR3 sequence: CASSLGLADTDTQYF. The CDR3 DNA follows: TGTGCCAGCAGCTTAGGGCTAGCGGACACAGATACGCAGTATTTT.

This chain connects TRBV19 to TRBJ2-5, with TRBD1 matching over 11 bases. CDR3 length: 13 amino acids. Germline assignment: CDR1 LNHDA and CDR2 SQIVND (reference sequence). Unmatched junction bases numbered 0, after V lost 4 bases and J lost 5 bases. CDR3 sequence (DNA): TGTGCCAGTAGTAGGGACAGGGGGGAGACCCAGTACTTC. Amino acid sequence: CASSRDRGETQYF.

Worth noting for this clone: An end of the junction differs from the germline gene, which may be a read error. The chain uses TRBV11-2 and TRBJ1-2; tentatively, D is TRBD1 (6 bases). Germline CDR1 reads SGHAT; CDR2 reads FQNNGV. There are 13 residues in the CDR3. The CDR3 reads CASSVDRLYGYNF. The CDR3 DNA follows: TGTGCCAGCAGCGTAGACAGGCTATATGGCTACAACTTC.

The chain has TRBV4-1 and TRBJ1-3; no firm D call. The CDR3 length is 17 residues. Between the trimmed V and J ends, which lost 1 base and 0 bases, there was a span of 13 bases. Germline CDR1 reads MGHRA; CDR2 reads YSYEKL. Here the CDR3 DNA reads TGCGCCAGCAGCCAAGGTGAGAGGGCGCTCTCTGGAAACACCATATATTTT. It specifies CASSQGERALSGNTIYF.

The CDR3 sequence: CASSLGGGSGRGSFDNEQFF. In DNA, the CDR3 is TGTGCCAGCAGCCTGGGGGGGGGTAGCGGGAGGGGCTCCTTCGACAATGAGCAGTTCTTC. V gene TRBV5-8 combines with J gene TRBJ2-1, with TRBD2 matching 11 bases. With 4 bases clipped from V and 5 bases from J, the junction kept 20 bases outside the gene matches. Germline CDR1 reads SGHTS; CDR2 reads YDEGEE. The CDR3 has 20 amino acids.

This clone was counted a single time. J is TRBJ1-2 and V is TRBV29-1; 8 positions match TRBD1. The CDR3 runs 14 residues. Per germline, CDR1 SQVTM and CDR2 ANQGSEA. The V gene end was trimmed by 3 bases and the J gene end by 4 bases; junction bases not matched to a gene: 7. CDR3 region: CSVDRSDRAYGYTF. As DNA, the CDR3 is TGCAGCGTTGATCGGTCGGACAGGGCCTATGGCTACACCTTC.

This chain joins TRBV9 and TRBJ1-2; 9 bases agree with TRBD1. The germline CDR1 and CDR2 sequences are SGDLS and YYNGEE. Trimming at V came to 0 bases and at J to 8 bases, leaving 2 bases not matched to a gene. The CDR3 sequence is 13 residues long. The CDR3 DNA is TGTGCCAGCAGCGTAGGACAGGGGGACGGCTACACCTTC. This sequence encodes CASSVGQGDGYTF.

The chain has TRBV27 and TRBJ2-3; the match to TRBD2 covers 7 bases. Germline assignment: CDR1 MNHEY and CDR2 SMNVEV (reference sequence). There are 16 residues in the CDR3. The V and J ends lost 5 bases and 5 bases, in that order; junction bases with no gene match: 13. CDR3 protein: CASSPLEGGLRDTQYF. CDR3 nucleotide sequence: TGTGCCAGCAGTCCTCTTGAGGGAGGGCTACGAGATACGCAGTATTTT.

This clone was picked up one time. V gene TRBV7-2 combines with J gene TRBJ2-1; no clear D gene. Trimming pared 5 bases from V and 8 bases from J, leaving 7 bases between. Germline CDR1 SGHTA, CDR2 FQGNSA. The CDR3 spans 11 residues. The CDR3 is CASSASYEQFF. The CDR3 DNA follows: TGTGCCAGCAGCGCCAGTTATGAGCAGTTCTTC.